The 30 T cell receptor beta chains presented below share a single source sample, sequenced in a study of cytomegalovirus exposure and HLA in healthy donors. Both 60 Vbeta primers and 13 Jbeta primers went into the PCR. TCRdb's copy holds only in-frame clones and misses some; the assay was immunoSEQ multiplex PCR. Of about 120,000 clones in the sample, roughly 82% were seen once. The sample taken for sequencing was PBMCs. These receptors originate from a woman aged 40 to 55 in good health and CMV-seropositive.

This chain joins TRBV2 and TRBJ1-4; the D gene is possibly TRBD1 (5 bases). Trimming cost V 5 bases and J 0 bases, with 13 bases left between them. Germline-derived CDR1 and CDR2 are SNHLY and FYNNEI. The CDR3 loop spans 16 amino acids. The CDR3 spells CASSTIPTATNEKLFF. The CDR3 coding sequence is TGTGCCAGCAGTACTATCCCGACAGCAACTAATGAAAAACTGTTTTTT. Supplemented by reference TRBV2 and TRBJ1-4, the full variable domain reads EPEVTQTPSHQVTQMGQEVILRCVPISNHLYFYWYRQILGQKVEFLVSFYNNEISEKSEIFDDQFSVERPDGSNFTLKIRSTKLEDSAMYFCASSTIPTATNEKLFFGSGTQLSVL.

J is TRBJ2-7 and V is TRBV19; a possible D gene is TRBD2 (5 bases). There are 12 residues in the CDR3. Trimming stripped 6 bases from V and 5 bases from J, with 11 bases between. Germline V gene sequence: CDR1 LNHDA, CDR2 SQIVND (reference sequence). The CDR3 nucleotides read TGTGCCAGTAGCAGCGGCTGGGACGAGCAGTACTTC. It specifies CASSSGWDEQYF.

This clone has only one observation. The rearrangement uses TRBV7-3 and TRBJ2-7; D not resolved. V lost 2 bases to trimming and J lost 7 bases, with 12 bases between them. The germline V gene has CDR1 SGHTA and CDR2 FQGTGA. The CDR3 is 13 residues long. In DNA form, the CDR3 reads TGTGCCAGCAGCTTAGACGGATCGGGTGAGCAGTACTTC. This encodes CASSLDGSGEQYF.

The gene calls are TRBV5-1 and TRBJ2-1; 12 bases align to TRBD2. Germline trimming cut 4 bases from V and 9 bases from J; bases unmatched to any gene: 8. Germline V gives CDR1 SGHRS, CDR2 YFSETQ. The CDR3 extends over 15 amino acids. CDR3 region: CASSLRTSGNAEQFF. The CDR3 DNA sequence: TGCGCCAGCAGCCTCCGGACTAGCGGGAACGCTGAGCAGTTCTTC.

This clone has more than one count but fewer than ten. This chain uses TRBV6-1 with TRBJ2-2, with 8 positions matching TRBD1. Germline-derived CDR1 and CDR2 are MNHNS and SASEGT. Trimming at V came to 8 bases and at J to 2 bases, leaving 7 bases not matched to a gene. CDR3 length equals 15 residues. This CDR3 is CASFQGASNTGELFF. CDR3 coding DNA: TGTGCCAGCTTTCAGGGGGCCAGCAACACCGGGGAGCTGTTTTTT.

The V and J genes are TRBV27 and TRBJ2-5, with D perhaps TRBD2 (6 bases). The V end was cut by 3 bases, the J end by 1 base, with 18 bases between. The CDR3 sequence is 17 residues long. Germline lookup yields CDR1 MNHEY and CDR2 SMNVEV (reference sequence). The chain's CDR3 is CASSFREAPGGQETQYF. CDR3 bases: TGTGCCAGCAGTTTCAGGGAGGCCCCCGGGGGCCAAGAGACCCAGTACTTC.

This clone occurred once. The J gene is TRBJ2-1, the V gene TRBV27; possible D gene TRBD1, 5 bases. The CDR3 loop spans 14 amino acids. V lost 3 bases and J 8 bases, leaving 14 bases between the germline ends. Germline CDR1 MNHEY, CDR2 SMNVEV (reference sequence). The CDR3 DNA reads as TGTGCCAGCAGTTTCCGCCTCGACAGCCATGAGCAGTTCTTC. Its protein is CASSFRLDSHEQFF.

The chain uses TRBV9 and TRBJ2-2; D gene ambiguous. The V gene's germline CDR1 is SGDLS and CDR2 YYNGEE. V was clipped by 0 bases and J by 1 base, with 7 bases between them. The CDR3 runs to 15 residues. This CDR3 is CASSVGHRNTGELFF. The CDR3 coding sequence is TGTGCCAGCAGCGTAGGGCACAGGAACACCGGGGAGCTGTTTTTT.

This sequence joins TRBV5-6 and TRBJ1-5; 9 positions match TRBD1. The ends lost 1 base at V and 9 bases at J; junction bases unmatched: 14. CDR3 length equals 17 residues. CDR1 is SGHDT, CDR2 YYEEEE, per germline. The CDR3 DNA sequence: TGTGCCAGCAGCTTGTCCCCGACAGGGGGGATGGACAGGCCCCAGCATTTT. It codes for CASSLSPTGGMDRPQHF.

The chain has TRBV19 and TRBJ1-3; D is unresolved. The CDR3 extends over 14 amino acids. V dropped 3 bases and J dropped 2 bases, with 8 bases sitting between them. Germline CDR1 is LNHDA and CDR2 is SQIVND (reference sequence). The CDR3 DNA follows: TGTGCCAGTAGTATCTCCGTTGCTGGAAACACCATATATTTT. Amino acid sequence: CASSISVAGNTIYF.

The chain is built from TRBV9 and TRBJ2-6; possibly TRBD1 for D (6 bases). Deletions cut 3 bases from V and 0 bases from J, with 13 bases between. The CDR3 extends over 17 amino acids. The germline V gene has CDR1 SGDLS and CDR2 YYNGEE. The DNA of the CDR3 is TGTGCCAGCAGCGCGGGACGGACAGCCTCTGGGGCCAACGTCCTGACTTTC. This sequence encodes CASSAGRTASGANVLTF.

Here the CDR3 DNA reads TGCGCCAGCAGTTTAATATCGGGACAGGGAGACGGGGAGCTGTTTTTT. It codes for CASSLISGQGDGELFF. The chain combines TRBV5-1 with TRBJ2-2, with 9 bases lining up with TRBD1. The CDR3 has 16 amino acids. CDR1 is SGHRS and CDR2 is YFSETQ in the germline V gene. The trim removed 5 bases at V and 7 bases at J, leaving 12 bases unmatched.

The chain combines TRBV4-3 with TRBJ2-5; D may be TRBD1 (6 bases). The DNA end lines up better with TRBJ2-7; the J call may be wrong. This CDR3 comprises 15 residues. Germline values: CDR1 LGHNA, CDR2 YSLEER. This chain's CDR3 is CASSQDQGSGYEQYF. As DNA, the CDR3 is TGCGCCAGCAGCCAAGATCAGGGGTCGGGGTACGAGCAGTACTTC.

The chain combines TRBV4-3 with TRBJ2-7; maybe TRBD2 (5 bases). The V and J ends lost 1 base and 3 bases respectively, with 10 bases between them. This CDR3 has 14 amino acids. Per the germline V gene, CDR1 is LGHNA and CDR2 is YSLEER. The CDR3 is CASSQARTHYEQYF. The CDR3 DNA sequence: TGCGCCAGCAGCCAAGCGAGGACTCACTACGAGCAGTACTTC.

The genes are TRBV5-5 and TRBJ1-3; 11 bases map to TRBD1. The CDR3 spans 17 residues. The trim removed 4 bases at V and 0 bases at J, leaving 6 bases unmatched. Germline assignment: CDR1 SGHKS and CDR2 YYEKEE (reference sequence). CDR3 sequence (DNA): TGTGCCAGCAGCCAAACCGGGACAGGGGGCTCTGGAAACACCATATATTTT. Translating gives CASSQTGTGGSGNTIYF. Drawing the rest from reference TRBV5-5 and TRBJ1-3, the complete variable domain is DAGVTQSPTHLIKTRGQQVTLRCSPISGHKSVSWYQQVLGQGPQFIFQYYEKEERGRGNFPDRFSARQFPNYSSELNVNALLLGDSALYLCASSQTGTGGSGNTIYFGEGSWLTVV.

V is TRBV27 and J is TRBJ1-5; TRBD1 matches 8 bases. The V gene end was trimmed by 5 bases and the J gene end by 2 bases; junction bases not matched to a gene: 8. CDR3 length: 16 amino acids. Germline V gene sequence: CDR1 MNHEY, CDR2 SMNVEV (reference sequence). CDR3 in amino acids: CASSTLQGEGNQPQHF. CDR3 nucleotides: TGTGCCAGCAGTACCTTACAGGGGGAGGGCAATCAGCCCCAGCATTTT.

This clone has only a few counts. The gene calls are TRBV6-5 and TRBJ1-5; TRBD1 matches at 7 bases. Trimming took 3 bases from V and 4 from J; bases not matched to a gene: 3. This CDR3 is built from 14 residues. Germline V lookup: CDR1 MNHEY, CDR2 SVGAGI. The CDR3 bases are TGTGCCAGCAGTTATGCACAGGGGAATCAGCCCCAGCATTTT. The encoded protein is CASSYAQGNQPQHF.

A few counts support this clone. The chain carries TRBV4-3 and TRBJ1-4; D remains unclear. The germline V gene encodes CDR1 LGHNA and CDR2 YSLEER. V was trimmed by 0 bases and J by 8 bases, leaving 7 bases between them. The CDR3 is 13 amino acids. The CDR3, as DNA: TGCGCCAGCAGCCAAGACAGATGGGAAAAACTGTTTTTT. Its protein is CASSQDRWEKLFF.

The chain carries TRBV28 and TRBJ2-5; D gene unclear. Matching the DNA end better, TRBJ2-7 makes the J call doubtful. The CDR3 runs 12 residues. Germline loops: CDR1 MDHEN, CDR2 SYDVKM. The CDR3 DNA is TGTGCCAGCAGTTTTTTAAACTACGAGCAGTACTTC. As protein: CASSFLNYEQYF.

The genes are TRBV4-3 and TRBJ2-7; unclear D gene. CDR3 length: 13 amino acids. Trimming removed 2 bases from V and 3 bases from J, with 8 bases in between. In germline, CDR1 is LGHNA, CDR2 YSLEER. The CDR3 sequence: CASSQQFFYEQYF. The CDR3 nucleotides read TGCGCCAGCAGCCAACAGTTTTTCTACGAGCAGTACTTC.

The chain is built from TRBV30 and TRBJ1-1; weak D call: TRBD1 (6 bases). The V end was cut by 7 bases, the J end by 0 bases, with 9 bases between. Germline assignment: CDR1 GTSNPN and CDR2 SVGIG (reference sequence). CDR3 length: 12 residues. The CDR3 protein is CASGQLNTEAFF. The CDR3 DNA reads TGTGCCTCGGGACAACTGAACACTGAAGCTTTCTTT.

The V gene is TRBV27, the J gene TRBJ2-7; 8 bases agree with TRBD2. CDR3 length: 16 amino acids. Per germline, CDR1 MNHEY and CDR2 SMNVEV (reference sequence). V was pared by 5 bases and J by 2 bases, with 11 bases of the junction left unmatched. CDR3 DNA: TGTGCCAGCAGTACTGACCCACTAGCGGTAACCTACGAGCAGTACTTC. Amino acids: CASSTDPLAVTYEQYF.

The rearrangement uses TRBV11-2 and TRBJ2-5, with TRBD2 as a possible D gene (5 bases). CDR3 length equals 14 residues. Germline V gives CDR1 SGHAT, CDR2 FQNNGV. Trimming cost V 5 bases and J 5 bases, with 15 bases left between them. The CDR3 DNA follows: TGTGCCAGCAGCCCACCCTACTCGGGGGAGACCCAGTACTTC. Translation: CASSPPYSGETQYF.

The chain employs TRBV6-5 and TRBJ2-3; 7 positions agree with TRBD2. Germline V gene sequence: CDR1 MNHEY, CDR2 SVGAGI. This CDR3 region has 15 residues. With V trimmed by 0 bases and J by 6 bases, 6 bases remained unmatched. The CDR3, as DNA: TGTGCCAGCAGTTACTCGACGGGGGGAGGGGATACGCAGTATTTT. This encodes CASSYSTGGGDTQYF.

The rearrangement links TRBV6-6 to TRBJ1-3; D ambiguous. Germline assignment: CDR1 MNHNY and CDR2 SVGAGI (reference sequence). V lost 0 bases, J lost 4 bases, and 7 bases lay in between. The length of the CDR3 is 14 residues. CDR3 loop: CASSYSLIGNTIYF. Written as DNA, the CDR3 is TGTGCCAGCAGTTACTCCCTAATCGGAAACACCATATATTTT.

CDR3 nucleotide sequence: TGTGCCAGCTCACCTCTCCCACCTCAGACAGGCCATAGCACAGATACGCAGTATTTT. As protein: CASSPLPPQTGHSTDTQYF. The genes are TRBV18 and TRBJ2-3; a weak D match, TRBD1 (6 bases). Trimming removed 3 bases from V and 0 bases from J, with 22 bases in between. The CDR3 covers 19 residues. Germline V lookup: CDR1 KGHSH, CDR2 LQKENI. The variable domain in full, with the rest retrieved from reference TRBV18 and TRBJ2-3, is NAGVMQNPRHLVRRRGQEARLRCSPMKGHSHVYWYRQLPEEGLKFMVYLQKENIIDESGMPKERFSAEFPKEGPSILRIQQVVRGDSAAYFCASSPLPPQTGHSTDTQYFGPGTRLTVL.

The CDR3, as DNA: TGTGCCAGCAGCGTAGAGTTCAGGGAAACCGGGGAGCTGTTTTTT. As protein: CASSVEFRETGELFF. The rearrangement joins TRBV9 to TRBJ2-2, with a tentative D call TRBD1 (5 bases). Trimming took 0 bases from V and 5 from J, leaving 11 bases between them. The germline gives CDR1 SGDLS, CDR2 YYNGEE. CDR3 size: 15 residues.

To note about this clone: The junction and the germline gene differ at one end; a read error may be behind it. This chain connects TRBV4-3 to TRBJ2-7; unclear D gene. This CDR3 is 14 amino acids long. CDR1 and CDR2 from the germline V gene are LGHNA and YSLEER. The CDR3 sequence is CASSQDRRPPGLNF. In nucleotides, the CDR3 is TGCGCCAGCAGCCAAGATCGTAGGCCGCCGGGTTTAAACTTC.

This clone was seen a single time. A junction boundary mismatches the germline segment, possibly from a read error. The rearrangement joins TRBV7-9 to TRBJ2-3; unclear D gene. Germline CDR1 and CDR2: SEHNR and FQNEAQ (reference sequence). The CDR3 consists of 10 residues. The DNA of the CDR3 is TGTTCCAGCAGCCTCGATACGCAGTATTTT. It encodes CSSSLDTQYF. The whole variable domain, remainder taken from reference TRBV7-9 and TRBJ2-3, is DTGVSQNPRHKITKRGQNVTFRCDPISEHNRLYWYRQTLGQGPEFLTYFQNEAQLEKSRLLSDRFSAERPKGSFSTLEIQRTEQGDSAMYLCSSSLDTQYFGPGTRLTVL.

The V call is TRBV7-2, the J call TRBJ2-3; 7 nucleotides agree with TRBD2. The CDR3 covers 18 residues. Unmatched junction bases numbered 14, after V lost 0 bases and J lost 5 bases. The germline CDR1 and CDR2 sequences are SGHTA and FQGNSA. CDR3 coding DNA: TGTGCCAGCAGCTTAGCTCCGCCGAGCGGGGCCGGAGAAGATACGCAGTATTTT. As protein: CASSLAPPSGAGEDTQYF.